There are many counts of the clone carrying this T cell receptor beta chain. This entry comes from a study of response to subunit inactivated influenza vaccine. TCRdb recomputed calls from the RT-PCR reads with MiXCR, one row per CDR3 protein. The sample consists of 500,000 to 750,000 distinct CDR3 sequences, 14% of them appearing once. This CDR3 spans 13 amino acids. Trimming pared 5 bases from V and 4 bases from J, leaving 12 bases between. The clonotype comes from a man aged 45 to 65 who received an inactivated influenza vaccine. The sample in question was PBMCs from blood, obtained roughly 12 days after vaccination. The chain recombines TRBV12-3 or TRBV12-4 with TRBJ2-7, with D possibly being TRBD2 (5 bases). CDR3 bases: TGTGCCAGCAGTCCCGGGATCAGGTACGAGCAGTACTTC. Amino acids: CASSPGIRYEQYF.